A single sample gave rise to the 12 T cell receptor beta chains below, sequenced in a study of T cell changes during pregnancy in multiple sclerosis (dated by TCRdb to the late 2010s). The library relied on the immunoSEQ multiplex PCR assay. TCRdb stores this immuneACCESS table with in-frame sequences only. Part of the clones is absent; in the studies checked, under half of the shortfall reflects unresolved V genes, and no reason is known for the rest. This sample has about 18,000 clones in its table, and about 84% of those were observed once. The ten biggest clones cover 8.5% to 10% of the sample. Sequencing was performed on CD8+ T cells from peripheral blood mononuclear cells, taken after pregnancy. The receptors come from a female donor with multiple sclerosis, enrolled in a pregnancy study.

A single count supports this clone. The J gene is TRBJ2-3, the V gene TRBV7-2; 8 positions agree with TRBD2. Germline-derived CDR1 and CDR2 are SGHTA and FQGNSA. Trimming took 1 base from V and 3 from J; bases not matched to a gene: 3. The CDR3 totals 15 residues. Here the CDR3 DNA reads TGTGCCAGCAGCTTAGACGGGGGGGCTACAGATACGCAGTATTTT. Translation gives CASSLDGGATDTQYF.

V is TRBV15 and J is TRBJ2-1, with a tentative D call TRBD2 (6 bases). V was cut by 7 bases and J by 1 base, with 11 bases left in between. CDR3 size: 14 residues. The germline CDR1 and CDR2 sequences are LNHNV and YYDKDF (reference sequence). As DNA, the CDR3 is TGTGCCACCATTGGCGGGGATTCCTACAATGAGCAGTTCTTC. This translates into CATIGGDSYNEQFF.

The chain carries TRBV9 and TRBJ2-5; D remains unclear. Germline CDR1 is SGDLS and CDR2 is YYNGEE. Trimming stripped 0 bases from V and 0 bases from J, with 9 bases between. The CDR3 has 15 residues. CDR3 in amino acids: CASSVGAENQETQYF. In DNA, the CDR3 is TGTGCCAGCAGCGTAGGTGCCGAGAACCAAGAGACCCAGTACTTC.

This clone was observed at least ten times. The chain uses TRBV19 and TRBJ1-2; 10 nucleotides line up with TRBD1. Looked up from germline, CDR1 is LNHDA and CDR2 is SQIVND (reference sequence). This CDR3 is built from 21 residues. V trimming: 7 bases; J trimming: 5 bases; junction bases outside the gene matches: 28. This chain's CDR3 is CASTSRLPSGTGEFTRYGYTF. In nucleotides, the CDR3 is TGTGCCAGTACCTCCCGCTTACCTTCCGGGACAGGGGAATTTACGCGATATGGCTACACCTTC.

The DNA of the CDR3 is TGTGCCAGCGAGGACGGGACAGGGGGAGTCTACGAGCAGTACTTC. It specifies CASEDGTGGVYEQYF. The chain uses TRBV28 and TRBJ2-7, with 11 bases aligning to TRBD1. This CDR3 contains 15 residues. Germline V gene lookup returns CDR1 MDHEN and CDR2 SYDVKM. V was pared by 8 bases and J by 3 bases, with 9 bases of the junction left unmatched. The complete variable domain, with remaining parts taken from reference TRBV28 and TRBJ2-7, reads DVKVTQSSRYLVKRTGEKVFLECVQDMDHENMFWYRQDPGLGLRLIYFSYDVKMKEKGDIPEGYSVSREKKERFSLILESASTNQTSMYLCASEDGTGGVYEQYFGPGTRLTVT.

The chain couples TRBV4-3 to TRBJ2-3; 12 nucleotides match TRBD2. Losses at the gene ends were 0 bases for V and 5 bases for J; bases not matched to a gene: 6. Per the germline V gene, CDR1 is LGHNA and CDR2 is YSLEER. The CDR3 contains 17 residues. For the CDR3, the DNA is TGCGCCAGCAGCCAAGACCCTAGCGGGGGGGGTGGAGATACGCAGTATTTT. Translated, it gives CASSQDPSGGGGDTQYF.

The rearrangement uses TRBV18 and TRBJ1-1; D not certain. Trimming shortened V by 3 bases and J by 3 bases, and 14 bases separated the two germline ends. Germline assignment: CDR1 KGHSH and CDR2 LQKENI. This CDR3 spans 15 amino acids. The CDR3 nucleotides are TGTGCCAGCTCACCGAGTCAGGTATTGGACACTGAAGCTTTCTTT. Amino acid sequence: CASSPSQVLDTEAFF.

This clone counts as medium-sized. The rearrangement links TRBV19 to TRBJ2-7, with 7 bases identical to TRBD2. The length of the CDR3 is 13 residues. The V and J ends lost 3 bases and 5 bases, in that order; junction bases with no gene match: 4. Germline values: CDR1 LNHDA, CDR2 SQIVND (reference sequence). CDR3 bases: TGTGCCAGTAGTATGGGCGGGAGAAACGAGCAGTACTTC. Translation gives CASSMGGRNEQYF.

The V and J genes are TRBV29-1 and TRBJ1-1; 9 positions agree with TRBD1. The J segment lost 6 bases and the V segment lost 4 bases, leaving 3 bases of the junction unmatched. The CDR3 loop spans 12 amino acids. Germline loops: CDR1 SQVTM, CDR2 ANQGSEA. The CDR3 DNA reads as TGCAGCGTTGGTGACAGGGGGGCTGAAGCTTTCTTT. Amino acids: CSVGDRGAEAFF.

The chain uses TRBV30 and TRBJ1-4; 7 bases are shared with TRBD1. The CDR3 contains 14 residues. Germline V lookup: CDR1 GTSNPN, CDR2 SVGIG (reference sequence). V lost 2 bases, J lost 8 bases, and 8 bases stayed unmatched. DNA for the CDR3: TGTGCCTGGAGTCCCACAGGGGACGTCGAAAAACTGTTTTTT. Translated: CAWSPTGDVEKLFF.

This chain links TRBV7-9 with TRBJ2-3; TRBD2 aligns across 12 bases. This CDR3 has 17 amino acids. The junction had 9 bases not matched to a gene; V was cut back by 8 bases and J by 0 bases. Germline lookup yields CDR1 SEHNR and CDR2 FQNEAQ (reference sequence). The CDR3 protein is CASGTIGLAGSTDTQYF. The CDR3 DNA reads TGTGCCAGCGGTACTATTGGACTAGCGGGGAGCACAGATACGCAGTATTTT.

The chain is built from TRBV27 and TRBJ2-7; 8 positions match TRBD1. The CDR3 is made up of 15 amino acids. With 4 bases clipped from V and 4 bases from J, the junction kept 9 bases outside the gene matches. In germline, CDR1 is MNHEY, CDR2 SMNVEV (reference sequence). Here the CDR3 DNA reads TGTGCCAGCAGTTCCTCCGGACAGGGAGATTACGAGCAGTACTTC. Its translation: CASSSSGQGDYEQYF.